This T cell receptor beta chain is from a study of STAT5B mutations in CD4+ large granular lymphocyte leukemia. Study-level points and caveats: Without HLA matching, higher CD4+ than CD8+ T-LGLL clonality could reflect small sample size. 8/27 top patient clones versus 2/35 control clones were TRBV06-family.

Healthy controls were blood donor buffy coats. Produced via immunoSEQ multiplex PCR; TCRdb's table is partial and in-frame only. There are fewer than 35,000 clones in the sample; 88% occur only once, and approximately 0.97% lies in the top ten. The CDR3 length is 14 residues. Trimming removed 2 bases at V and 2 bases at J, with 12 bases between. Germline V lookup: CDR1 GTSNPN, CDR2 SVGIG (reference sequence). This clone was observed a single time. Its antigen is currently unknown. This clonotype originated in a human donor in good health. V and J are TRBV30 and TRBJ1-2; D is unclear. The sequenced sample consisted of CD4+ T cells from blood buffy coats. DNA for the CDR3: TGTGCCTGGAGTCAGAAGTATTCAAACTATGGCTACACCTTC. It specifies CAWSQKYSNYGYTF.